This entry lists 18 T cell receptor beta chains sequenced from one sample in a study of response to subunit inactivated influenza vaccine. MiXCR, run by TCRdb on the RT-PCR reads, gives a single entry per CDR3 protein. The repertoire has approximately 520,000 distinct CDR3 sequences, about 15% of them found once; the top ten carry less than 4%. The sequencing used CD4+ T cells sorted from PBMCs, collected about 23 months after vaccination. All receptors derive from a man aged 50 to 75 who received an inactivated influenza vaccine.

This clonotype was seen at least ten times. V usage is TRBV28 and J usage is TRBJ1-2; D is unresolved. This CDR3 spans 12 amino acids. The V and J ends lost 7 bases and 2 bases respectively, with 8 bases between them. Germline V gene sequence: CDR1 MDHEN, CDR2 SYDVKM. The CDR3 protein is CASIERNYGYTF. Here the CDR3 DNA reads TGTGCCAGCATTGAAAGAAACTATGGCTACACCTTC.

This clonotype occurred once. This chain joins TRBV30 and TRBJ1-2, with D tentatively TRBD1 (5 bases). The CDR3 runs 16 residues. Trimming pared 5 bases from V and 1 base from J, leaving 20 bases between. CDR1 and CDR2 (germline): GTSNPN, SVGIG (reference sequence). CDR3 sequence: CAWFHPADRHNYGYTF. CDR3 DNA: TGTGCCTGGTTCCATCCAGCCGACAGACATAACTATGGCTACACCTTC.

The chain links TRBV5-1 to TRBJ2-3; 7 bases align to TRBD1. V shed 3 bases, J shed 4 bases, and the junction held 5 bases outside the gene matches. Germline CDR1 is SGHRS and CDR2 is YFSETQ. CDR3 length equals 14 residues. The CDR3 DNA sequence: TGCGCCAGCAGCTCGGGACAGCGAGCAGATACGCAGTATTTT. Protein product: CASSSGQRADTQYF.

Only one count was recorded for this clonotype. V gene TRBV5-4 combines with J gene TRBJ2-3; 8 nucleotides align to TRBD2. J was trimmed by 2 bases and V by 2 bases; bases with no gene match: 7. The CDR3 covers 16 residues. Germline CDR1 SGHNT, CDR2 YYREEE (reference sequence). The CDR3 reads CASSFGRGEVTDTQYF. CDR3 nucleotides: TGTGCCAGCAGCTTTGGGCGGGGGGAAGTCACAGATACGCAGTATTTT.

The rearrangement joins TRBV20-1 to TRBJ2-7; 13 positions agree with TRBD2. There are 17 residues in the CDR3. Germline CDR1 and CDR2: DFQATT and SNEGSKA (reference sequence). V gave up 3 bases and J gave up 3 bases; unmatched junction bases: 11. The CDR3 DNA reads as TGCAGTGCTAGGGGGACTAGCGGGGACCCTATTAACTACGAGCAGTACTTC. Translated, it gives CSARGTSGDPINYEQYF.

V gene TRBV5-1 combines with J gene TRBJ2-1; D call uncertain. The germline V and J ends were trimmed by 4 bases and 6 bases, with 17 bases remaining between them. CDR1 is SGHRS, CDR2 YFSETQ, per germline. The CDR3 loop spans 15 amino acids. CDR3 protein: CASSPSLESGNEQFF. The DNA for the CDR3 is TGCGCCAGCAGCCCTAGTCTAGAATCGGGCAATGAGCAGTTCTTC. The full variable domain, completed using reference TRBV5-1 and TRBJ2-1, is KAGVTQTPRYLIKTRGQQVTLSCSPISGHRSVSWYQQTPGQGLQFLFEYFSETQRNKGNFPGRFSGRQFSNSRSEMNVSTLELGDSALYLCASSPSLESGNEQFFGPGTRLTVL.

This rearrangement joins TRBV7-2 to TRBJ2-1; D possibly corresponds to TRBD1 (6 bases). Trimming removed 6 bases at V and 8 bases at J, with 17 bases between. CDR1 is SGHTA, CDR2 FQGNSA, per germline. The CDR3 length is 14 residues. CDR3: CASSRSGVADEQFF. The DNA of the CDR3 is TGTGCCAGCAGTCGGTCAGGGGTGGCGGATGAGCAGTTCTTC.

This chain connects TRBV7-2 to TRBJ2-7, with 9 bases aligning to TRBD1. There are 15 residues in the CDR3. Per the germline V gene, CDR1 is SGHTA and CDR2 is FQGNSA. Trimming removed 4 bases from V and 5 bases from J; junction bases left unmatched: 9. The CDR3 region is CASSSADRGYDEQYF. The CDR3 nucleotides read TGTGCCAGCAGCTCAGCTGACAGGGGGTACGACGAGCAGTACTTC.

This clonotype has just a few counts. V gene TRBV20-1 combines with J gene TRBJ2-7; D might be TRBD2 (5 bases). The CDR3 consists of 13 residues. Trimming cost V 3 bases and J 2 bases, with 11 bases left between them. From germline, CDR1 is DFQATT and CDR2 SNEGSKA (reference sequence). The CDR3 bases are TGCAGTGCTAGTCGAGCGGAAACCTACGAGCAGTACTTC. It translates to CSASRAETYEQYF.

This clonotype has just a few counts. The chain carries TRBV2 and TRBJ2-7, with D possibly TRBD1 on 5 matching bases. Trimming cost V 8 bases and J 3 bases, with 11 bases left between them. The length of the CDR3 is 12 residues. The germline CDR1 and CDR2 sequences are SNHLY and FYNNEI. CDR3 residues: CASGGQDYEQYF. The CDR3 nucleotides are TGTGCCAGCGGTGGACAAGACTACGAGCAGTACTTC.

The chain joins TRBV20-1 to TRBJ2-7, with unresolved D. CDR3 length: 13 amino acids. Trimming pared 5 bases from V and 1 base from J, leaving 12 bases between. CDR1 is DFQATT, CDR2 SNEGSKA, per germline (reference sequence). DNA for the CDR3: TGCAGTGCTCCTTGGGGTTTATCCTACGAGCAGTACTTC. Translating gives CSAPWGLSYEQYF.

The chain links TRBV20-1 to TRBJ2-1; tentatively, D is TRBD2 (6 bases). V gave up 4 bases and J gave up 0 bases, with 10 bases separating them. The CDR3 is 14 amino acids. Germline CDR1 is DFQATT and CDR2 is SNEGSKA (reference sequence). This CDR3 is CSATRGRSYNEQFF. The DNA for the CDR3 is TGCAGTGCTACGCGGGGACGCTCCTACAATGAGCAGTTCTTC.

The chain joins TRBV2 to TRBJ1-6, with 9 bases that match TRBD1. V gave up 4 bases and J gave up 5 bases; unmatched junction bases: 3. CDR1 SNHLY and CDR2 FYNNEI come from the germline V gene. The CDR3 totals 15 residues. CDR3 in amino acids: CASSGRDRDNSPLHF. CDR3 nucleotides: TGTGCCAGCAGTGGACGGGACAGGGATAATTCACCCCTCCACTTT.

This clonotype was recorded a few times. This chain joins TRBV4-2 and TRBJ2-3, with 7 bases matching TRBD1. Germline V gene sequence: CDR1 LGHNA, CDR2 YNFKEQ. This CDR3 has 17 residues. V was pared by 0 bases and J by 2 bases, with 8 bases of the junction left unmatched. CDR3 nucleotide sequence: TGTGCCAGCAGCCAAGAAGCAAGGGGGCGAGTCACAGATACGCAGTATTTT. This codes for CASSQEARGRVTDTQYF.

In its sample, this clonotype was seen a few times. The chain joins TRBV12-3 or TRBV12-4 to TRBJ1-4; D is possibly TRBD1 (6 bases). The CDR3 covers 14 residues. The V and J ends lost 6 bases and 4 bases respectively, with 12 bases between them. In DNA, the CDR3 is TGTGCCAGCAGCAGGACAGAAGATAATGAAAAACTGTTTTTT. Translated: CASSRTEDNEKLFF.

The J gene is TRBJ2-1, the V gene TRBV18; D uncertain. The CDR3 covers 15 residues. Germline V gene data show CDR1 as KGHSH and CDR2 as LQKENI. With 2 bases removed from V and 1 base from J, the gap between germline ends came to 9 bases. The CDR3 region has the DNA TGTGCCAGCTCACCAGCTGTATTGTCCTACAATGAGCAGTTCTTC. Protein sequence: CASSPAVLSYNEQFF.

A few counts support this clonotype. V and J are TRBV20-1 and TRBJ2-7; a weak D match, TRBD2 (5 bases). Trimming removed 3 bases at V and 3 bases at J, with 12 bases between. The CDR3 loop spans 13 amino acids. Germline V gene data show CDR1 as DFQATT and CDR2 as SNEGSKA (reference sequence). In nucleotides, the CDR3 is TGCAGTGCTAGCGGGGAGCGGATCTACGAGCAGTACTTC. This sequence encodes CSASGERIYEQYF.

Written as DNA, the CDR3 is TGTGCCAGCAGTTCCTGGTCAAATACGCAGTATTTT. Its protein product is CASSSWSNTQYF. The chain is built from TRBV6-2 or TRBV6-3 and TRBJ2-3; D gene uncertain. CDR3 length: 12 amino acids. V was shortened by 4 bases and J by 7 bases, with 9 bases between the two germline ends. Germline CDR1 MNHEY, CDR2 SVGEGT.